The clone carrying this T cell receptor beta chain was counted many times. The antigen remains undetermined. Germline V CDR1 and CDR2: MDHEN, SYDVKM. The junction had 5 bases not matched to a gene; V was cut back by 4 bases and J by 0 bases. The CDR3 has 15 amino acids. Template material for amplifying TCR beta CDR3 regions consisted of RNA transcripts. First-round RT-PCR of the TCR CDR3 relied on the HTBI primer set. TCRdb analysed the multiplex PCR reads with MiXCR anew, one entry per CDR3 protein. The sample includes hundreds of thousands of distinct CDR3 sequences, roughly 14% of them seen just once. Among ophthalmopathy patients, the Clinical Activity Score reached at least 3, the NOSPECS grade reached at least 4, and duration remained under 3 months. The data were obtained in a study of T cells in Graves' hyperthyroidism and ophthalmopathy. Overall study results and limits: Most thyroid clonotypes that were expanded above 0.001 also turned up in blood. Ophthalmopathy onset followed model prediction by a median about 6.9 months.

The chain joins TRBV28 to TRBJ2-7; 8 positions match TRBD1. This TCR came from a woman aged 40 to 50 with Graves' ophthalmopathy. Sequencing was done on a sample of blood. CDR3 in amino acids: CASSWDRSLSYEQYF. In DNA form, the CDR3 reads TGTGCCAGCAGTTGGGACAGGAGCCTCTCCTACGAGCAGTACTTC.